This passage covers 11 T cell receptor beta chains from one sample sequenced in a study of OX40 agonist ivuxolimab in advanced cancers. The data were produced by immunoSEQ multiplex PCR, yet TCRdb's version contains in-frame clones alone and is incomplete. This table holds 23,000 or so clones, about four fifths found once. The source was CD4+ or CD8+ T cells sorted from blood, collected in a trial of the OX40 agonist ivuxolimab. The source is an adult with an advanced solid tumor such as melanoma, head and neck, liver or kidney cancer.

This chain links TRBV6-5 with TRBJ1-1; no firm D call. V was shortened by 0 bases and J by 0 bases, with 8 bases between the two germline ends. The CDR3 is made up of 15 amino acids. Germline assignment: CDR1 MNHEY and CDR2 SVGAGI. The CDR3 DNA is TGTGCCAGCAGTTACTCGACCTTTATGAACACTGAAGCTTTCTTT. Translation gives CASSYSTFMNTEAFF.

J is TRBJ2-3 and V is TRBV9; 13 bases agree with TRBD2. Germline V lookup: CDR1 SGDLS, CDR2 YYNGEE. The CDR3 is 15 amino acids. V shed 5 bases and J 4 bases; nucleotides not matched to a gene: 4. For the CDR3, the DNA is TGTGCCAGCAGGGGGACTAGCGGGACTCCAGATACGCAGTATTTT. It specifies CASRGTSGTPDTQYF.

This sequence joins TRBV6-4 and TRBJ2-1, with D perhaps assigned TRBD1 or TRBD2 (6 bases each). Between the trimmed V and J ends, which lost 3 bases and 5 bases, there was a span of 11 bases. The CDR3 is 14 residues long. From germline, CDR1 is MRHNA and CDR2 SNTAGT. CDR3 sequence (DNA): TGTGCCAGCAGTGAAGAGGGGGGAGACAATGAGCAGTTCTTC. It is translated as CASSEEGGDNEQFF.

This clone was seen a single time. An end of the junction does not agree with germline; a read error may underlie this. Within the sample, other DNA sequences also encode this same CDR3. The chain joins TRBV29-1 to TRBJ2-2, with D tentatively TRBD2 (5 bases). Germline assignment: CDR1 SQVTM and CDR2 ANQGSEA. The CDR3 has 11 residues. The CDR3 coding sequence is TGTAGCGTTGTGCGAACCGGGGAGCTGTTTTTT. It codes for CSVVRTGELFF.

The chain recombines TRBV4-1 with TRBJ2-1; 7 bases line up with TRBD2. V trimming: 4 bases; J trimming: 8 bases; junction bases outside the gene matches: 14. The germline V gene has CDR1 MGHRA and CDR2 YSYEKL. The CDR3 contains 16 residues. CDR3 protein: CASSPGVVAGSDEQFF. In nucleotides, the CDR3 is TGCGCCAGCAGCCCGGGAGTGGTAGCGGGCTCAGATGAGCAGTTCTTC.

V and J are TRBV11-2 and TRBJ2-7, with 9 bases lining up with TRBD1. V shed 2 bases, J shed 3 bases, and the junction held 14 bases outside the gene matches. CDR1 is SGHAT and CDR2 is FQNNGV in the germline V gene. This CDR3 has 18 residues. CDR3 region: CASSLISRSRDRVYEQYF. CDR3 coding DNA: TGTGCCAGCAGCTTAATTTCCCGTAGTAGGGACAGGGTCTACGAGCAGTACTTC.

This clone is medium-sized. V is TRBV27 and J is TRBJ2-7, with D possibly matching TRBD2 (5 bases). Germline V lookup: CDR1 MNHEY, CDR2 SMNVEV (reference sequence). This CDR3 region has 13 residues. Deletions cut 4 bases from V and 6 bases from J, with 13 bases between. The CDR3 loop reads CASSYTTAGEQYF. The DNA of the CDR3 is TGTGCCAGCAGTTATACAACGGCGGGCGAGCAGTACTTC.

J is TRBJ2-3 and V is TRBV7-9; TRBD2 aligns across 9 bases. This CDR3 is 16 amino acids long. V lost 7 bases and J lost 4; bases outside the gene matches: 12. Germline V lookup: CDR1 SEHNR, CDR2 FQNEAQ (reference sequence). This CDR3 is CASNPRGASGADTQYF. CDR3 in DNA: TGTGCCAGCAATCCCCGAGGGGCTAGCGGGGCAGATACGCAGTATTTT.

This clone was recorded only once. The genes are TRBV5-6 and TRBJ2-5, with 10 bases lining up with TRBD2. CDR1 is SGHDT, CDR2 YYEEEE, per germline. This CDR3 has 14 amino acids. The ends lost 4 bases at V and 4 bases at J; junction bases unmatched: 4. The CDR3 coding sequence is TGTGCCAGCAGCGTGAGCGGGAGGGGAGAGACCCAGTACTTC. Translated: CASSVSGRGETQYF.

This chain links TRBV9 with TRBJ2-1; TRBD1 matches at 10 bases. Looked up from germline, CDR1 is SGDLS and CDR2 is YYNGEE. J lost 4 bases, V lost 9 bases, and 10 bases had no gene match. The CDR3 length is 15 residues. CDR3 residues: CATDRDRGPYNEQFF. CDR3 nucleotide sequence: TGTGCCACCGATAGGGACAGGGGACCGTACAATGAGCAGTTCTTC.

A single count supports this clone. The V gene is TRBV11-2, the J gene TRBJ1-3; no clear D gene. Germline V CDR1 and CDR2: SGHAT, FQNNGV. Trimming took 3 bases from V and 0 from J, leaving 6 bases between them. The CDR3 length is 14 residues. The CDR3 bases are TGTGCCAGCAGCTTTAACCCCTCTGGAAACACCATATATTTT. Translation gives CASSFNPSGNTIYF.